What follows are 21 T cell receptor beta chains derived from one specimen sequenced in a study of early T cells in non-severe SARS-CoV-2 infection. MiXCR, applied by TCRdb to the 5' RACE reads, yields one record per CDR3 protein. The sample holds 55,000 or so distinct CDR3 sequences, around a tenth seen once. The specimen was whole blood. These TCRs come from an adult who was a healthcare worker with PCR-confirmed SARS-CoV-2 infection or an uninfected control (not recorded which).

This clonotype was recorded only once. A much larger clone is a single base away; this may be a read error. This chain links TRBV6-2 or TRBV6-3 with TRBJ2-2, with unresolved D. CDR3 length: 16 residues. The V and J ends lost 0 bases and 0 bases respectively, with 8 bases between them. Germline V gives CDR1 MNHEY, CDR2 SVGEGT. CDR3 coding DNA: TGTGCCAGCAGTTACTCTAGGCGTACGAACACCGGGGAGCTGTTTTTT. Its protein is CASSYSRRTNTGELFF.

There are a few counts of this clonotype. The CDR3 region has the DNA TGTGCCAGCAACGCGGGGAGGGCCTCTTACAATGAGCAGTTCTTC. This encodes CASNAGRASYNEQFF. The chain recombines TRBV5-5 with TRBJ2-1; 7 bases are a match to TRBD2. Germline V CDR1 and CDR2: SGHKS, YYEKEE (reference sequence). Unmatched junction bases numbered 10, after V lost 6 bases and J lost 4 bases. The CDR3 spans 15 residues.

The chain has TRBV10-1 and TRBJ2-4, with D perhaps TRBD2 (7 bases). V lost 2 bases to trimming and J lost 3 bases, with 11 bases between them. CDR3 length: 15 residues. Germline values: CDR1 WNHNN, CDR2 SYGVQD (reference sequence). This CDR3 is CASSEGGAGKNIQYF. The CDR3 region has the DNA TGCGCCAGCAGTGAGGGGGGGGCAGGCAAAAACATTCAGTACTTC.

This clonotype has ten or more counts. The V and J genes are TRBV10-3 and TRBJ2-7; D is possibly TRBD2 (5 bases). The CDR3 length is 15 residues. The V end lost 0 bases, the J end lost 0 bases, and 9 bases lay between the germline ends. CDR1 and CDR2 from the germline V gene are ENHRY and SYGVKD. The CDR3 here is CAISESGRGSYEQYF. Here the CDR3 DNA reads TGTGCCATCAGTGAGTCTGGTCGGGGCTCCTACGAGCAGTACTTC.

This clonotype has just a few counts. This rearrangement joins TRBV11-2 to TRBJ2-7; D call uncertain. The V gene lost 4 bases and the J gene lost 6 bases, with 13 bases spanning the gap. The CDR3 is 13 amino acids. Looked up from germline, CDR1 is SGHAT and CDR2 is FQNNGV. The CDR3: CASSSTAGIEQYF. CDR3 nucleotide sequence: TGTGCCAGCAGCTCCACTGCAGGAATCGAGCAGTACTTC.

The chain couples TRBV29-1 to TRBJ2-3, with 8 nucleotides matching TRBD1. This CDR3 is built from 14 residues. V gave up 7 bases and J gave up 5 bases; unmatched junction bases: 11. The germline V gene encodes CDR1 SQVTM and CDR2 ANQGSEA. CDR3 coding DNA: TGCAGCGCCAAGGGACAGGTGGGGGAAGATACGCAGTATTTT. This encodes CSAKGQVGEDTQYF.

V gene TRBV27 combines with J gene TRBJ2-2, with 9 bases lining up with TRBD1. The V segment lost 3 bases and the J segment 8 bases; nucleotides outside the gene matches: 4. The germline V gene has CDR1 MNHEY and CDR2 SMNVEV (reference sequence). CDR3 length equals 14 residues. CDR3 loop: CASSLGTGRGELFF. As DNA, the CDR3 is TGTGCCAGCAGTTTGGGGACAGGGAGGGGGGAGCTGTTTTTT.

The CDR3: CAWSATQGSNSPLHF. The CDR3 DNA reads as TGTGCCTGGAGTGCAACACAGGGGTCTAATTCACCCCTCCACTTT. This chain links TRBV30 with TRBJ1-6; 7 positions agree with TRBD1. The V gene end was trimmed by 1 base and the J gene end by 6 bases; junction bases not matched to a gene: 6. This CDR3 comprises 15 residues. The germline gives CDR1 GTSNPN, CDR2 SVGIG (reference sequence).

This clonotype was recorded at least ten times. The CDR3 reads CASSRDAGEAFF. As DNA, the CDR3 is TGTGCCAGCAGCCGAGATGCGGGTGAAGCTTTCTTT. The rearrangement joins TRBV5-4 to TRBJ1-1, with D unclear. CDR3 size: 12 residues. Trimming cost V 4 bases and J 7 bases, with 11 bases left between them. Germline-derived CDR1 and CDR2 are SGHNT and YYREEE (reference sequence).

This chain links TRBV5-5 with TRBJ1-4; D uncertain. Germline loops: CDR1 SGHKS, CDR2 YYEKEE (reference sequence). The CDR3 is made up of 13 amino acids. V lost 4 bases and J 0 bases, leaving 4 bases between the germline ends. Written as DNA, the CDR3 is TGTGCCAGCAGCAGAGCAACTAATGAAAAACTGTTTTTT. It translates to CASSRATNEKLFF.

The V gene is TRBV28, the J gene TRBJ1-3; TRBD1 agrees at 9 bases. The CDR3 runs 17 residues. Trimming at V came to 5 bases and at J to 1 base, leaving 9 bases not matched to a gene. Germline CDR1 MDHEN, CDR2 SYDVKM. The CDR3 bases are TGTGCCAGCAGTACCCGAACAGGGGGCAGGTCTGGAAACACCATATATTTT. Translating it yields CASSTRTGGRSGNTIYF.

V and J are TRBV29-1 and TRBJ1-2, with TRBD1 matching over 7 bases. The CDR3 has 13 residues. The junction had 5 bases not matched to a gene; V was cut back by 5 bases and J by 2 bases. CDR1 is SQVTM and CDR2 is ANQGSEA in the germline V gene. DNA of the CDR3: TGCAGCGTTCTCAGGGGGAACAACTATGGCTACACCTTC. Its protein is CSVLRGNNYGYTF. The full variable domain, its missing parts supplied by reference TRBV29-1 and TRBJ1-2, is SAVISQKPSRDICQRGTSLTIQCQVDSQVTMMFWYRQQPGQSLTLIATANQGSEATYESGFVIDKFPISRPNLTFSTLTVSNMSPEDSSIYLCSVLRGNNYGYTFGSGTRLTVV.

The chain employs TRBV5-5 and TRBJ2-3; no reliable D call. The CDR3 extends over 14 amino acids. Germline V gene lookup returns CDR1 SGHKS and CDR2 YYEKEE (reference sequence). V was cut by 3 bases and J by 3 bases, with 11 bases left in between. The CDR3 region is CASSSTLATDTQYF. As DNA, the CDR3 is TGTGCCAGCAGCTCCACCTTAGCTACAGATACGCAGTATTTT.

In this sample, this clonotype turned up a few times. This chain links TRBV11-2 with TRBJ2-1; D might be TRBD2 (5 bases). The CDR3 extends over 15 amino acids. Trimming pared 2 bases from V and 1 base from J, leaving 9 bases between. The germline gives CDR1 SGHAT, CDR2 FQNNGV. CDR3 protein: CASSLRSGSYNEQFF. The CDR3 DNA follows: TGTGCCAGCAGCTTACGAAGCGGTTCCTACAATGAGCAGTTCTTC. Full variable domain (missing parts from reference TRBV11-2 and TRBJ2-1): EAGVAQSPRYKIIEKRQSVAFWCNPISGHATLYWYQQILGQGPKLLIQFQNNGVVDDSQLPKDRFSAERLKGVDSTLKIQPAKLEDSAVYLCASSLRSGSYNEQFFGPGTRLTVL.

The chain joins TRBV12-5 to TRBJ1-1, with unresolved D. This CDR3 has 13 amino acids. The germline gives CDR1 LGHNT, CDR2 FRNRAP. V was cut by 5 bases and J by 3 bases, with 10 bases left in between. CDR3 amino acids: CASGREADTEAFF. CDR3 coding DNA: TGTGCTAGTGGTCGTGAAGCGGACACTGAAGCTTTCTTT.

This chain connects TRBV5-1 to TRBJ1-2, with a possible D match to TRBD1 (5 bases). The V end lost 1 base, the J end lost 4 bases, and 11 bases lay between the germline ends. The CDR3 has 14 amino acids. Germline assignment: CDR1 SGHRS and CDR2 YFSETQ. The CDR3 reads CASSLSGTAYGYTF. DNA of the CDR3: TGCGCCAGCAGCTTGTCAGGGACGGCCTATGGCTACACCTTC. The full variable domain, in which reference TRBV5-1 and TRBJ1-2 provide the parts outside the CDR3, is KAGVTQTPRYLIKTRGQQVTLSCSPISGHRSVSWYQQTPGQGLQFLFEYFSETQRNKGNFPGRFSGRQFSNSRSEMNVSTLELGDSALYLCASSLSGTAYGYTFGSGTRLTVV.

This clonotype was recorded many times. The chain carries TRBV12-3 or TRBV12-4 and TRBJ2-3; 8 nucleotides match TRBD1. The V and J ends lost 8 bases and 4 bases, in that order; junction bases with no gene match: 17. This CDR3 has 17 residues. The CDR3 nucleotides read TGTGCCAGCGTATCAACCTCGGGGCAGGGGGCAGCAGATACGCAGTATTTT. This codes for CASVSTSGQGAADTQYF.

There are many counts of this clonotype. V gene TRBV24-1 combines with J gene TRBJ1-5; tentative D call: TRBD1 (5 bases). The CDR3 is made up of 16 amino acids. The ends were cut back, 6 bases at V and 1 base at J, with 15 bases in the middle. The germline V gene encodes CDR1 KGHDR and CDR2 SFDVKD. Here the CDR3 DNA reads TGTGCCACCAGTCCCAACATGGGGGGAAGCAATCAGCCCCAGCATTTT. This translates into CATSPNMGGSNQPQHF.

A few counts support this clonotype. The chain carries TRBV6-4 and TRBJ1-6; D is perhaps TRBD1 (5 bases). This CDR3 is 13 amino acids long. V was pared by 6 bases and J by 3 bases, with 6 bases between. CDR1 MRHNA and CDR2 SNTAGT come from the germline V gene. CDR3 loop: CASRGDYNSPLHF. The CDR3 coding sequence is TGTGCCAGCAGAGGGGACTATAATTCACCCCTCCACTTT.

This clonotype was detected many times. The V and J genes are TRBV20-1 and TRBJ2-7; D is perhaps TRBD1 or TRBD2 (5 bases each). The V and J ends lost 0 bases and 4 bases respectively, with 10 bases between them. Germline CDR1 DFQATT, CDR2 SNEGSKA (reference sequence). The CDR3 totals 13 residues. This CDR3 is CSARDPGRYEQYF. In DNA form, the CDR3 reads TGCAGTGCTAGAGACCCAGGGAGATACGAGCAGTACTTC.

This clonotype was recorded at least ten times. The CDR3 DNA follows: TGTGCCAGCGGAGGGACGTCTACCAGCTCCTACGAGCAGTACTTC. It translates to CASGGTSTSSYEQYF. The genes are TRBV27 and TRBJ2-7, with a weak D call TRBD2 (6 bases). The germline V gene encodes CDR1 MNHEY and CDR2 SMNVEV (reference sequence). Trimming pared 8 bases from V and 0 bases from J, leaving 17 bases between. This CDR3 is built from 15 residues.